These 20 T cell receptor beta chains originate from one sample sequenced in a study of Ad26.COV2.S vaccination and SARS-CoV-2 variants (TCRdb year 2021). In light of the paper, this sample's treatment or condition label describes: around 19 received Ad26.COV2.S at low or high dose, single or two shots; several received placebo; per-sample allocation not given. For vaccine and placebo recipients, repertoires were sequenced using samples collected on day 63 after the first injection. Library preparation was by the immunoSEQ multiplex PCR assay. Imported from immuneACCESS, the table was reduced by TCRdb to in-frame sequences with V and J called. These copies leave out some clones; in studies compared against another copy, an unresolved V gene accounts for under half, and the cause of the remainder is not known. The sample records 410,000 or so clones, 92% of which are singletons. The ten most abundant clones make up approximately 1.7% of the sample.

Here the sequenced sample was peripheral blood, taken in a trial of Ad26.COV2.S vaccine versus placebo. Receptor source: a person between 18 and 60 years old who received the Ad26.COV2.S COVID-19 vaccine or a placebo.

The chain carries TRBV19 and TRBJ1-5; 12 nucleotides line up with TRBD1. The CDR3 runs 15 residues. Trimming took 8 bases from V and 7 from J; bases not matched to a gene: 9. The germline V gene encodes CDR1 LNHDA and CDR2 SQIVND (reference sequence). The CDR3 protein is CASRDRGLSHQPQHF. The CDR3 DNA reads TGTGCCAGTCGGGACAGGGGGCTGTCTCACCAGCCCCAGCATTTT.

In its sample, this clone was seen once. The V and J genes are TRBV10-3 and TRBJ2-3, with D maybe TRBD1 (7 bases). CDR1 is ENHRY, CDR2 SYGVKD, per germline. Trimming cost V 4 bases and J 0 bases, with 11 bases left between them. The CDR3 covers 15 residues. Here the CDR3 reads CAISGPGGSTDTQYF. The CDR3 bases are TGTGCCATCAGTGGGCCAGGGGGGAGCACAGATACGCAGTATTTT.

The rearrangement joins TRBV4-1 to TRBJ2-1; TRBD2 aligns across 13 bases. This CDR3 has 17 amino acids. The J segment lost 8 bases and the V segment lost 6 bases, leaving 13 bases of the junction unmatched. Looked up from germline, CDR1 is MGHRA and CDR2 is YSYEKL. Here the CDR3 DNA reads TGCGCCAGCAGATCCGCCCTTACTAGCGGGGGGGCCTATGAGCAGTTCTTC. Translating gives CASRSALTSGGAYEQFF.

The chain employs TRBV24-1 and TRBJ2-2; tentatively, D is TRBD1 or TRBD2 (5 bases each). V lost 3 bases and J lost 1, with 11 bases in between. This CDR3 is 16 amino acids long. Germline V gene sequence: CDR1 KGHDR, CDR2 SFDVKD. CDR3 loop: CATSDLRAGNTGELFF. The CDR3 nucleotides read TGTGCCACCAGTGATCTCAGGGCGGGGAACACCGGGGAGCTGTTTTTT.

The CDR3 bases are TGTGCCAGCAGTCTTCAGGGGAACACCGGGGAGCTGTTTTTT. It specifies CASSLQGNTGELFF. The genes are TRBV28 and TRBJ2-2; D may be TRBD1 (5 bases). Germline lookup yields CDR1 MDHEN and CDR2 SYDVKM. V was cut by 5 bases and J by 1 base, with 8 bases left in between. This CDR3 region has 14 residues.

This sequence joins TRBV28 and TRBJ2-5, with TRBD1 as a possible D gene (5 bases). The CDR3 runs to 17 residues. Trimming removed 2 bases from V and 5 bases from J, with 21 bases in between. CDR1 MDHEN and CDR2 SYDVKM come from the germline V gene. The CDR3 reads CASSLMGWGSLSETQYF. The CDR3 bases are TGTGCCAGCAGTTTAATGGGTTGGGGCAGCCTCTCTGAGACCCAGTACTTC.

CDR3 amino acids: CASSYAGTTSTDTQYF. For the CDR3, the DNA is TGTGCCAGCAGTTACGCTGGGACTACTAGCACAGATACGCAGTATTTT. The V call is TRBV6-2 or TRBV6-3, the J call TRBJ2-3, with TRBD2 matching over 7 bases. This CDR3 region has 16 residues. Unmatched junction bases numbered 5, after V lost 2 bases and J lost 0 bases. Per the germline V gene, CDR1 is MNHEY and CDR2 is SVGEGT.

The V gene is TRBV7-6, the J gene TRBJ1-2, with D perhaps TRBD1 (6 bases). V lost 5 bases to trimming and J lost 4 bases, with 14 bases between them. Germline CDR1 and CDR2: SGHVS and FNYEAQ. The CDR3 length is 14 residues. The CDR3 DNA reads TGTGCCAGCAGCAGACGGCAGGGGTTCTATGGCTACACCTTC. Amino acids: CASSRRQGFYGYTF.

Here the CDR3 reads CASSRGLAGGHQETQYF. In DNA, the CDR3 is TGTGCCAGCAGCCGAGGACTAGCGGGGGGTCACCAAGAGACCCAGTACTTC. The chain recombines TRBV6-2 or TRBV6-3 with TRBJ2-5, with 14 bases that match TRBD2. CDR3 length: 17 residues. Germline assignment: CDR1 MNHEY and CDR2 SVGEGT. The V segment lost 6 bases and the J segment 0 bases; nucleotides outside the gene matches: 6.

The sample holds a few counts of this clone. This rearrangement joins TRBV7-9 to TRBJ1-1; 8 bases line up with TRBD1. V lost 6 bases to trimming and J lost 3 bases; unmatched junction nucleotides: 3. CDR3 length equals 13 residues. Germline CDR1 reads SEHNR; CDR2 reads FQNEAQ (reference sequence). CDR3 bases: TGTGCCAGCAGTGGACAGGGCCACACTGAAGCTTTCTTT. Its translation: CASSGQGHTEAFF.

The V gene is TRBV29-1, the J gene TRBJ1-1; D not resolved. Germline CDR1 is SQVTM and CDR2 is ANQGSEA. Trimming left V 5 bases short and J 4 bases short, with 8 bases between. The CDR3 runs to 11 residues. The DNA of the CDR3 is TGCAGCGTTTATGACCGCACTGAAGCTTTCTTT. Its translation: CSVYDRTEAFF.

The rearrangement uses TRBV7-9 and TRBJ2-3; 11 bases are shared with TRBD2. The J segment lost 2 bases and the V segment lost 3 bases, leaving 7 bases of the junction unmatched. The germline gives CDR1 SEHNR, CDR2 FQNEAQ (reference sequence). The CDR3 is 17 amino acids. The CDR3 reads CASSFSGTSGITDTQYF. The CDR3 region has the DNA TGTGCCAGCAGCTTTTCTGGGACTAGCGGAATCACAGATACGCAGTATTTT. The full variable domain, rest sourced from reference TRBV7-9 and TRBJ2-3, is DTGVSQNPRHKITKRGQNVTFRCDPISEHNRLYWYRQTLGQGPEFLTYFQNEAQLEKSRLLSDRFSAERPKGSFSTLEIQRTEQGDSAMYLCASSFSGTSGITDTQYFGPGTRLTVL.

The chain links TRBV11-2 to TRBJ2-2; 7 bases map to TRBD1. In germline, CDR1 is SGHAT, CDR2 FQNNGV. The CDR3 runs to 19 residues. After removal of 1 base from V and 3 bases from J, the junction contained 14 bases not matched to a gene. The CDR3 loop is CASSLGIGGRYGDTGELFF. The CDR3 region has the DNA TGTGCCAGCAGCTTAGGAATAGGGGGCCGCTATGGCGACACCGGGGAGCTGTTTTTT.

V gene TRBV2 combines with J gene TRBJ2-3; D is uncertain. The CDR3 covers 13 residues. Germline loops: CDR1 SNHLY, CDR2 FYNNEI. V was trimmed by 6 bases and J by 2 bases, leaving 9 bases between them. CDR3 sequence (DNA): TGTGCCAGCAGCGCGACCACCACAGATACGCAGTATTTT. Translated: CASSATTTDTQYF.

The V and J genes are TRBV6-5 and TRBJ2-4; TRBD1 agrees at 7 bases. The germline gives CDR1 MNHEY, CDR2 SVGAGI. J lost 7 bases, V lost 2 bases, and 2 bases had no gene match. The CDR3 totals 13 residues. Written as DNA, the CDR3 is TGTGCCAGCAGTTACCGGGACAGCAACATTCAGTACTTC. This translates into CASSYRDSNIQYF.

This clone has a handful of counts. The chain joins TRBV6-1 to TRBJ1-5; D gene uncertain. The CDR3 is 13 amino acids. Germline CDR1 and CDR2: MNHNS and SASEGT. Trimming took 3 bases from V and 6 from J, leaving 9 bases between them. CDR3 DNA sequence: TGTGCCAGCAGTGAGGGGTTGGTTCAGCCCCAGCATTTT. The encoded protein is CASSEGLVQPQHF.

The chain carries TRBV7-2 and TRBJ1-1; D is unclear. CDR3 size: 14 residues. Germline CDR1 and CDR2: SGHTA and FQGNSA. Trimming shortened V by 5 bases and J by 1 base, and 11 bases separated the two germline ends. CDR3 sequence reads: CASSSKGPNTEAFF. CDR3 nucleotides: TGTGCCAGCAGCAGTAAAGGTCCGAACACTGAAGCTTTCTTT.

This clone was seen a single time. The rearrangement uses TRBV5-1 and TRBJ1-2; D is unresolved. V was cut by 1 base and J by 1 base, with 17 bases left in between. This CDR3 region has 17 residues. CDR1 is SGHRS and CDR2 is YFSETQ in the germline V gene. The CDR3 is CASSLNGEVGINYGYTF. The CDR3 DNA sequence: TGCGCCAGCAGCTTGAATGGGGAGGTTGGAATTAACTATGGCTACACCTTC.

This clone was found many times. The gene calls are TRBV18 and TRBJ2-5, with 9 bases matching TRBD2. CDR3 length equals 15 residues. From germline, CDR1 is KGHSH and CDR2 LQKENI. Trimming at V came to 5 bases and at J to 2 bases, leaving 6 bases not matched to a gene. For the CDR3, the DNA is TGTGCCAGCTCATCCGATAGCGGGGGACAAGAGACCCAGTACTTC. It codes for CASSSDSGGQETQYF.

This chain uses TRBV4-3 with TRBJ1-5, with D hard to call. The CDR3 spans 14 residues. Trimming pared 0 bases from V and 2 bases from J, leaving 5 bases between. Per the germline V gene, CDR1 is LGHNA and CDR2 is YSLEER. DNA of the CDR3: TGCGCCAGCAGCCAAGAGACGGGCAATCAGCCCCAGCATTTT. Its protein is CASSQETGNQPQHF.